The rows below give T cell receptor beta chains drawn from one sample of a study of T cell responses to AZD1222 COVID-19 vaccine. Sequenced by immunoSEQ multiplex PCR; TCRdb stores in-frame clones only, minus some. Here the sample spans about 54,000 clones, roughly 90% being singletons. The sample in question was peripheral blood, obtained on day 0 of AZD1222 vaccination. The receptors derive from an adult in good health. Each CDR3 is given without its conserved first and last residue. Each record gives: V gene, J gene, CDR3 length, CDR3 protein.

v_gene: TRBV6-5
j_gene: TRBJ1-1
len: 11
CDR3aa: ASSPGRTTEAF

v_gene: TRBV18
j_gene: TRBJ2-7
len: 13
CDR3aa: ASSPPAGHNLEQY

v_gene: TRBV29-1
j_gene: TRBJ2-7
len: 12
CDR3aa: SVIGGGSSYEQY

v_gene: TRBV7-9
j_gene: TRBJ1-4
len: 13
CDR3aa: ASSPGQGDGEKLF

v_gene: TRBV18
j_gene: TRBJ1-3
len: 13
CDR3aa: ASSPGQSSGNTIY

v_gene: TRBV28
j_gene: TRBJ1-2
len: 14
CDR3aa: ASMLPGQDYFYGYT

v_gene: TRBV5-1
j_gene: TRBJ1-3
len: 15
CDR3aa: ASSRIQGMSSGNTIY

v_gene: TRBV29-1
j_gene: TRBJ2-2
len: 13
CDR3aa: TVLSGTGKTGELF

v_gene: TRBV27
j_gene: TRBJ1-2
len: 13
CDR3aa: ASSFSQGYESGYT

v_gene: TRBV3-1/TRBV3-2
j_gene: TRBJ1-1
len: 12
CDR3aa: ASSPPTVNTEAF

v_gene: TRBV9
j_gene: TRBJ2-5
len: 12
CDR3aa: ASSVDGTRETQY

v_gene: TRBV28
j_gene: TRBJ2-7
len: 16
CDR3aa: ASSPGLAGGENPYEQY

v_gene: TRBV5-4
j_gene: TRBJ2-1
len: 10
CDR3aa: ASSLAYNEQF

v_gene: TRBV5-1
j_gene: TRBJ2-2
len: 13
CDR3aa: ASSLAVTLPGELF

v_gene: TRBV18
j_gene: TRBJ1-1
len: 11
CDR3aa: ASSRDRVYEAF

v_gene: TRBV6-5
j_gene: TRBJ2-3
len: 10
CDR3aa: ASSRLADTQY

v_gene: TRBV7-8
j_gene: TRBJ1-1
len: 13
CDR3aa: ASSLGQNLGSEAF

v_gene: TRBV7-6
j_gene: TRBJ2-7
len: 13
CDR3aa: ASSLTSGSSYEQY

v_gene: TRBV21-1
j_gene: TRBJ2-7
len: 16
CDR3aa: ASKPLGQRDQPYYEQY

v_gene: TRBV18
j_gene: TRBJ1-3
len: 16
CDR3aa: ASSPLGTGRSPGNTIY

v_gene: TRBV10-1
j_gene: TRBJ2-7
len: 12
CDR3aa: ASSERRDSYEQY

v_gene: TRBV29-1
j_gene: TRBJ1-2
len: 10
CDR3aa: SVGEGYYGYT

v_gene: TRBV6-5
j_gene: TRBJ2-7
len: 8
CDR3aa: ASRHYEQY

v_gene: TRBV19
j_gene: TRBJ1-1
len: 13
CDR3aa: ASSIRQILNTEAF

v_gene: TRBV3-1/TRBV3-2
j_gene: TRBJ2-2
len: 14
CDR3aa: ASSPSRIQNTGELF

v_gene: TRBV2
j_gene: TRBJ2-1
len: 14
CDR3aa: ASSFRTSGLDNEQF

v_gene: TRBV6-1
j_gene: TRBJ2-5
len: 12
CDR3aa: ASSERPSGETQY

v_gene: TRBV9
j_gene: TRBJ2-3
len: 9
CDR3aa: ARFRTETQY

v_gene: TRBV2
j_gene: TRBJ2-5
len: 11
CDR3aa: ASRWGGEETQY

v_gene: TRBV6-5
j_gene: TRBJ1-6
len: 12
CDR3aa: ASSVRQGLSPLH

v_gene: TRBV10-3
j_gene: TRBJ1-1
len: 9
CDR3aa: AISESLEAF

v_gene: TRBV9
j_gene: TRBJ2-3
len: 13
CDR3aa: ASSVARGYTDTQY

v_gene: TRBV28
j_gene: TRBJ1-3
len: 12
CDR3aa: ASSGTGSLNTIY

v_gene: TRBV11-2
j_gene: TRBJ1-1
len: 13
CDR3aa: ASSLEQGTGTEAF

v_gene: TRBV30
j_gene: TRBJ2-7
len: 10
CDR3aa: AWAGGGYEQY

v_gene: TRBV28
j_gene: TRBJ2-7
len: 13
CDR3aa: ASTIGGARSYEQY

v_gene: TRBV2
j_gene: TRBJ1-5
len: 13
CDR3aa: ASKQLDRDVSAQH

v_gene: TRBV19
j_gene: TRBJ2-1
len: 13
CDR3aa: ASSKRASAYNEQF

v_gene: TRBV5-1
j_gene: TRBJ2-5
len: 16
CDR3aa: ASSLVSGGPRPVETQY

v_gene: TRBV7-8
j_gene: TRBJ2-2
len: 18
CDR3aa: ASSFTPQTSGRANTGELF